This record concerns one TCR beta chain sequence. The antigen remains undetermined. This is likely a read error, given that the CDR3 carries no conserved phenylalanine or tryptophan at its end. This sample is drawn from a study of read filtering for tumor transcriptome and immune sequencing. Findings of the study overall: The CD138-negative fraction was mixed bone marrow immune cells, not pure T cells. About 81.9% of IR-seq clonotypes had one read, totaling around 3.3% of reads; RNA-seq: 74.6% and 44.6%. Without single-read clonotypes, shared clonotype proportions correlated more between IR-seq and RNA-seq.

This CDR3 comprises 14 residues. The germline gives CDR1 PRHDT, CDR2 FYEKMQ (reference sequence). This library used 300 to 500 ng RNA and molecular barcoded adaptors spanning alpha/delta and beta/gamma chains. From the reads, TCRdb called clonotypes with MiXCR, one entry per CDR3 protein. The data contain approximately 62,000 distinct CDR3 sequences, about 19% of them seen just once; the ten biggest clones take up 11%. The chain uses TRBV13 and TRBJ2-3; the D gene is possibly TRBD1 (6 bases). This TCR was sampled from a donor aged 40 or over with multiple myeloma. The sequenced material came from a population of CD138-negative cells sorted from bone marrow. The CDR3 loop is CASRLDRRTATQYS. The CDR3 DNA reads TGTGCCAGCAGGTTGGACAGACGCACAGCTACGCAGTATTCT.